The T cell receptor beta chain described here comes from a study of blood T cell repertoires in COVID-19. There are 15 residues in the CDR3. Looked up from germline, CDR1 is SEHNR and CDR2 is FQNEAQ (reference sequence). With V trimmed by 3 bases and J by 2 bases, 3 bases remained unmatched. TCRdb's copy holds only in-frame clones and misses some; the assay was immunoSEQ multiplex PCR. The sample has a few hundred thousand clones; approximately 84% are singletons. Sequencing was done on a sample of peripheral blood. The receptor was derived from a person between 65 and 79 years old with COVID-19, enrolled during active disease. The chain is built from TRBV7-9 and TRBJ2-5; TRBD2 matches 10 bases. The CDR3 coding sequence is TGTGCCAGCAGCTTGGGGACTAGCGAACAAGAGACCCAGTACTTC. This codes for CASSLGTSEQETQYF.